A selection of T cell receptor beta chains follows, all from one sample in a study of T cell repertoires in cytomegalovirus infection. TCRdb processed the reads anew with MiXCR; each CDR3 protein has one entry. This sample has just over 150,000 distinct CDR3 sequences, with about a quarter found just once. What was sequenced was PBMCs. These receptors came from a human donor in good health (CMV status not recorded). Some clones in this sample may be carry-over from other donors' samples. The CDR3 runs from the conserved cysteine through the conserved F or W.

v_gene | len | CDR3aa
TRBV7-2 | 15 | CASRRQGPSSYEQYF
TRBV28 | 14 | CASVLGGPNQPQHF
TRBV7-2 | 15 | CASSSSGHLANEQFF
TRBV12-5 | 14 | CASGPGLDIYEQYF
TRBV7-3 | 15 | CASSLAGPSNYGYTF
TRBV7-9 | 17 | CASSLGAGPLDLETQYF
TRBV7-2 | 15 | CASSGSGTGLSEAFF
TRBV20-1 | 14 | CSASSGDSPYEQYF
TRBV4-1 | 13 | CASSQFGAYEQYF
TRBV20-1 | 14 | CSARDFLSGNTIYF
TRBV6-1 | 11 | CASRGGGEQYF
TRBV6-6 | 14 | CASQQGAWTGELFF
TRBV29-1 | 14 | CSVRATVGDNEQFF
TRBV28 | 18 | CASSPVIKSGYVQETQYF
TRBV5-6 | 14 | CASSLEYSSYEQYF
TRBV7-2 | 16 | CASSFYPQGPNTEAFF
TRBV3-1 | 13 | CASSDRELYEQYF
TRBV7-2 | 14 | CASSLTGSNSPLHF
TRBV2 | 19 | CASSERGVPRPANTGELFF
TRBV10-3 | 14 | CAIRGERGNQPQHF
TRBV6-2/TRBV6-3 | 12 | CASSYPDYGYTF
TRBV11-2 | 16 | CASSPRPRRLNYGYTF